The entry that follows covers one T cell receptor beta chain sequence. As yet, its antigen is unknown. One end of the junction does not line up with germline, which may come from a read error. PCR primers comprised 60 Vbeta and 13 Jbeta primers. Using immunoSEQ multiplex PCR, the repertoire was profiled, and TCRdb retains in-frame clones only, with some absent. The sample totals around 200,000 clones. At sampling all donors were nominally healthy, likely with unrecorded immune exposures. The germline gives CDR1 ENHRY, CDR2 SYGVKD. This CDR3 has 14 amino acids. The sample belongs to a study of cytomegalovirus exposure and HLA in healthy donors. General study points: Some V segments, TRBV6-2 and TRBV6-3 among them, were indistinguishable and were therefore excluded. In a later analysis, TCR beta V- and J-gene trimming was associated with a missense DCLRE1C variant.

This rearrangement joins TRBV10-3 to TRBJ2-3; D ambiguous. This receptor was obtained from a girl aged 2-10 years in good health and CMV-seropositive. Sequenced: PBMCs. The CDR3 nucleotides read TGTGCCATCAGTGACTTAAGCCGCACAGATATGCAGTATTTT. Protein: CAISDLSRTDMQYF.